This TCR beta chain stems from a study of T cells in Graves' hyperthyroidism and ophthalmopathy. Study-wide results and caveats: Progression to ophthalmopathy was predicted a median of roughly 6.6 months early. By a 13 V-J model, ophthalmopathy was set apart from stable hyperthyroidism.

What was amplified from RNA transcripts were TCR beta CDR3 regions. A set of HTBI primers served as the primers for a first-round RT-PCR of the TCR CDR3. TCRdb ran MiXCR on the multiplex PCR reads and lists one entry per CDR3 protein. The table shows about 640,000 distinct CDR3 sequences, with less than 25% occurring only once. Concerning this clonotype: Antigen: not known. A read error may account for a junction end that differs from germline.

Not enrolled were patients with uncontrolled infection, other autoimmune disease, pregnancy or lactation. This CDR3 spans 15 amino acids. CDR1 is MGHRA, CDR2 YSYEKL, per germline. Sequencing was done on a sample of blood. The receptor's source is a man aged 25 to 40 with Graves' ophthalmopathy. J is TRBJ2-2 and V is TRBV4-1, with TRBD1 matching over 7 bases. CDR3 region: CASSQVQGNTEELFF. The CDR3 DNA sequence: TGCGCCAGCAGCCAAGTACAGGGGAACACCGAGGAGCTGTTTTTT.